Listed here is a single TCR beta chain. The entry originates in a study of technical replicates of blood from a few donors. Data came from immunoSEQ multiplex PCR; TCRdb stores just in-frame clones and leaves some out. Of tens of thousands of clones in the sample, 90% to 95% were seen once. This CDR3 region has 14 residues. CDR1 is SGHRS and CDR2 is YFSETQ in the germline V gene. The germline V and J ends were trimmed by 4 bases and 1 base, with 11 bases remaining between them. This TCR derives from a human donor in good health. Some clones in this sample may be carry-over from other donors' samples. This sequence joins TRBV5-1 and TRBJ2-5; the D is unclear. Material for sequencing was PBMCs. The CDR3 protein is CASSPLWAQETQYF. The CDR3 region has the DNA TGCGCCAGCAGCCCTCTCTGGGCCCAAGAGACCCAGTACTTC.